Below are 13 T cell receptor beta chains sequenced from a single sample in a study of tissue T cells after allogeneic stem cell transplantation (dated by TCRdb to about 2022). Library construction relied on the immunoSEQ multiplex PCR assay. Imported from immuneACCESS, the table was reduced by TCRdb to in-frame sequences with V and J called. These copies leave out some clones; in studies compared against another copy, an unresolved V gene accounts for under half, and the cause of the remainder is not known. Recorded for this sample are about 20,000 clones; about three quarters of them occurred a single time. In total, the top ten clones hold 0.93% of the sample. Sequenced: spleen. The receptors here all came from a female BALB/c mouse in good health. With respect to MHC, this strain carries the haplotype H2-d.

Concerning this clone: Here the gene names and germline are mouse. The read is 1 residue too short to cover the CDR3 end, so that end is filled in from the germline J gene. The chain links TRBV29 to TRBJ2-7, with 13 bases that match TRBD2. Germline V gene data show CDR1 as MSHET and CDR2 as SYDVDS. Trimming cost V 6 bases and J 0 bases; bases outside gene matches: 5. CDR3 length equals 16 residues. CDR3 DNA (partial): TGTGCTAGCAGGCCGGGACTGGGGGGGAGCTCCTATGAACAGTAC. Its protein product is CASRPGLGGSSYEQY. The whole CDR3 protein reads CASRPGLGGSSYEQYF.

Remarks on this clone: Here the gene names and germline are mouse. The read halts 1 residue ahead of the CDR3 end, with the missing end drawn from the germline J gene. V usage is TRBV13-2 and J usage is TRBJ2-3; unclear D gene. The V end lost 3 bases, the J end lost 0 bases, and 11 bases lay between the germline ends. Germline lookup yields CDR1 NNHNN and CDR2 SYGAGS (reference sequence). The CDR3 has 15 residues. Here the CDR3 reads CASGAPTTSAETLYF. CDR3 DNA, as far as it was read: TGTGCCAGCGGTGCCCCGACAACTAGTGCAGAAACGCTGTAT.

Regarding this clone: Gene names follow the mouse nomenclature. The sequence runs out 1 residue before the end of the CDR3; the remainder is reconstructed from the germline J gene. The rearrangement links TRBV2 to TRBJ2-7, with 10 bases fitting TRBD2. The germline V gene encodes CDR1 LGHNA and CDR2 YSYQKL. The V and J ends lost 0 bases and 7 bases, in that order; junction bases with no gene match: 6. CDR3 length: 15 amino acids. CDR3 bases read: TGTGCCAGCAGCCAAGATTCTGGGGGGGCGCGGGAACAGTAC. Protein: CASSQDSGGAREQY. The whole CDR3 sequence is CASSQDSGGAREQYF.

This clone was counted only a few times. Gene labels here are mouse ones. From the germline J gene comes the end of the CDR3, since the read stops 1 residue before it. The chain employs TRBV13-2 and TRBJ1-3; D unresolved. V was clipped by 0 bases and J by 4 bases, with 11 bases between them. There are 15 residues in the CDR3. CDR1 is NNHNN, CDR2 SYGAGS, per germline (reference sequence). CDR3 DNA (partial): TGTGCCAGCGGTGATGTACGAGGGATCGGAAATACGCTCTAT. Protein product: CASGDVRGIGNTLY. The full CDR3 protein is CASGDVRGIGNTLYF.

Details on this clone: Genes and germline are mouse. The read halts 1 residue ahead of the CDR3 end, with the missing end drawn from the germline J gene. Additional DNA sequences in this sample encode the identical CDR3. The V and J genes are TRBV19 and TRBJ1-1; unclear D gene. The CDR3 has 11 amino acids. The V end lost 6 bases, the J end lost 0 bases, and 3 bases lay between the germline ends. Germline V gene sequence: CDR1 FNHDT, CDR2 SITEND (reference sequence). The CDR3: CASKENTEVFF. Partial CDR3 DNA: TGTGCCAGCAAGGAGAACACAGAAGTCTTC.

About this clone itself: Genes and germline come from the mouse. The DNA read from the CDR3 is TGTGCCAGCAGTCCACTGGGGGGTCAAAACACCTTGTAC. Translated: CASSPLGGQNTLY. The full CDR3 is CASSPLGGQNTLYF. The chain has TRBV14 and TRBJ2-4; 8 bases match TRBD2. The read ends 1 residue early relative to the CDR3; the germline J gene fills the gap. The V segment lost 4 bases and the J segment 1 base; nucleotides outside the gene matches: 2. Germline V gene data show CDR1 as SGHDT and CDR2 as FRDEAV. This CDR3 has 14 residues.

About this clone: Gene names denote mouse genes. The sequenced fragment ends 1 residue before the CDR3 boundary, so the rest is inferred from the germline J gene. The chain recombines TRBV19 with TRBJ2-1; weak D call: TRBD2 (5 bases). The CDR3 sequence is 13 residues long. CDR1 is FNHDT and CDR2 is SITEND in the germline V gene (reference sequence). Trimming removed 6 bases from V and 0 bases from J, with 7 bases in between. This CDR3 is CASTWDNYAEQFF. The sequenced CDR3 bases are TGTGCCAGCACCTGGGATAACTATGCTGAGCAGTTC.

With regard to this clone: Gene names and germline refer to mouse. CDR3 bases read: TGTGCCAGCAGGGACAGGGGAAATACGCTCTAT. Its translation: CASRDRGNTLY. The CDR3 reads in full as CASRDRGNTLYF. This rearrangement joins TRBV13-3 to TRBJ1-3; 7 bases are shared with TRBD1. The CDR3 end lies 1 residue beyond the end of the read and is filled in from the germline J gene. The V segment lost 5 bases and the J segment 4 bases; nucleotides outside the gene matches: 0. The CDR3 contains 12 residues. Germline CDR1 and CDR2: NNHDY and SYVADS.

About this clone: Germline and genes here are mouse. The DNA ends 1 residue before the CDR3 does, and the rest of the CDR3 is filled in from the germline J gene. V and J are TRBV13-3 and TRBJ2-4; weak D call: TRBD2 (6 bases). V was cut by 5 bases and J by 0 bases, with 7 bases left in between. This CDR3 region has 13 residues. Germline lookup yields CDR1 NNHDY and CDR2 SYVADS. CDR3 bases read: TGTGCCAGCAGGGGACTTAGTCAAAACACCTTGTAC. It specifies CASRGLSQNTLY. The whole CDR3 sequence reads CASRGLSQNTLYF.

This clone was observed a handful of times. The listed genes are named as in mouse. The read halts 1 residue ahead of the CDR3 end, with the missing end drawn from the germline J gene. The chain combines TRBV31 with TRBJ2-7; D is perhaps TRBD1 (6 bases). The CDR3 covers 13 residues. Trimming pared 1 base from V and 4 bases from J, leaving 11 bases between. Germline V CDR1 and CDR2: GKSSPN, SITVG. Incomplete CDR3 DNA: TGTGCCTGGAGTCCACAACAGGGATATGAACAGTAC. It codes for CAWSPQQGYEQY. The entire CDR3 reads CAWSPQQGYEQYF.

As regards this clone: Mouse gene names and germline throughout. The CDR3 is cut off 1 residue early in the read; its end comes from the germline J gene. This sequence joins TRBV13-1 and TRBJ1-6; D might be TRBD1 (6 bases). TRBJ1-6 has ORF status, its function being uncertain. V was pared by 2 bases and J by 5 bases, with 8 bases between. This CDR3 has 14 residues. Germline CDR1 reads NSHNY; CDR2 reads SYGAGN. CDR3 bases read: TGTGCCAGCAGTGAGAGGGGGGATAATTCGCCCCTCTAC. Translating gives CASSERGDNSPLY. The complete CDR3 protein is CASSERGDNSPLYF.

For this clone: Each gene name is a mouse one. The read terminates 1 residue ahead of where the CDR3 ends, so the germline J gene completes it. The V call is TRBV13-2, the J call TRBJ1-1, with D perhaps TRBD1 (5 bases). Trimming left V 1 base short and J 4 bases short, with 8 bases between. CDR3 size: 13 residues. Germline-derived CDR1 and CDR2 are NNHNN and SYGAGS (reference sequence). Here the CDR3 reads CASGDQGGTEVFF. CDR3 DNA (partial): TGTGCCAGCGGTGATCAGGGTGGCACAGAAGTCTTC.

To note about this clone: The genes are named according to mouse. The CDR3 here is CASGRDINERLFF. The sequenced part of the CDR3 DNA is TGTGCCAGCGGCCGGGACATCAACGAAAGATTATTT. The V call is TRBV13-2, the J call TRBJ1-4, with D possibly TRBD1 on 6 matching bases. The CDR3 end lies 1 residue beyond the end of the read and is filled in from the germline J gene. The length of the CDR3 is 13 residues. Trimming left V 5 bases short and J 4 bases short, with 9 bases between. The germline CDR1 and CDR2 sequences are NNHNN and SYGAGS (reference sequence).